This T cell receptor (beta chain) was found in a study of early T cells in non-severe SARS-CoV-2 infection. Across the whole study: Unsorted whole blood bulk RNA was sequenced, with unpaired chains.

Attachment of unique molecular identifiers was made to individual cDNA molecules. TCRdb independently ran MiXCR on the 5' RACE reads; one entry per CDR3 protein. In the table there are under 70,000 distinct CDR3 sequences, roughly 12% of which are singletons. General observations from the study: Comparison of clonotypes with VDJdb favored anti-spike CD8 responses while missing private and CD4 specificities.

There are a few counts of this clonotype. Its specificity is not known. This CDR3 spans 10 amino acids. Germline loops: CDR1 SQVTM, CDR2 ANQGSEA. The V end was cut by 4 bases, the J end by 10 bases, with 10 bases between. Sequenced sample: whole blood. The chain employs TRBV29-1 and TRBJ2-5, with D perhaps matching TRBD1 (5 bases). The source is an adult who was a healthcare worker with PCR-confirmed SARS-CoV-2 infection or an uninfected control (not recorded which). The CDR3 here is CSVGDRDQYF. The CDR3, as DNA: TGCAGCGTTGGTGACAGAGACCAGTACTTC. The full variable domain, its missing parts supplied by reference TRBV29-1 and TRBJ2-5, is SAVISQKPSRDICQRGTSLTIQCQVDSQVTMMFWYRQQPGQSLTLIATANQGSEATYESGFVIDKFPISRPNLTFSTLTVSNMSPEDSSIYLCSVGDRDQYFGPGTRLLVL.